These T cell receptor beta chains were read from a single sample in a study of T cell responses to AZD1222 COVID-19 vaccine. Sequencing was performed with immunoSEQ multiplex PCR; in TCRdb, only in-frame clones are kept and a portion is missing. Among some 130,000 clones, approximately 84% were seen once, and the ten largest hold over 4%. Source: peripheral blood, taken on day 0 of AZD1222 vaccination. The receptors stem from an adult in good health. CDR3s include the opening cysteine and the closing phenylalanine or tryptophan. D genes are given only for firm matches. The size entry is marked missing in some rows and otherwise reads once, few, many or a size class.

V gene	clone size	D gene	J gene	CDR3 DNA	CDR3 protein
TRBV4-1	.	TRBD1	TRBJ1-4	TGCGCCAGCAGCAAACCGGGACAGGGCAATGAAAAACTGTTTTTT	CASSKPGQGNEKLFF
TRBV18	.	.	TRBJ1-6	TGTGCCAGCTCACTACAGGGTTTGAGATCCTATAATTCACCCCTCCACTTT	CASSLQGLRSYNSPLHF
TRBV6-5	.	.	TRBJ1-2	TGTGCCAGCAGTCCCTCGACTGGACAGAACTATGGCTACACCTTC	CASSPSTGQNYGYTF
TRBV7-6	few	.	TRBJ1-6	TGTGCCAGCAGCTTTCGCGGCGGAGAGAATTCACCCCTCCACTTT	CASSFRGGENSPLHF
TRBV28	.	.	TRBJ1-2	TGTCAAACGGAGCAGGGAACGGACTATGGCTACACCTTC	CQTEQGTDYGYTF
TRBV27	.	.	TRBJ2-1	TGTGCCAGCAGTTTCCTTGGGGTTAATGAGCAGTTCTTC	CASSFLGVNEQFF
TRBV5-1	.	TRBD1	TRBJ2-2	TGCGCCAGCTCTCTCCAGGGGGAGTTAGGGGAGCTGTTTTTT	CASSLQGELGELFF
TRBV2	.	.	TRBJ1-5	TGTGCCAGCAGTGAAGCGGCAGGCGGCAATCAGCCCCAGCATTTT	CASSEAAGGNQPQHF
TRBV5-1	.	.	TRBJ1-3	TGCGCCAGCAGGGTGGCCGCTGGAAACACCATATATTTT	CASRVAAGNTIYF
TRBV14	once	TRBD1	TRBJ1-2	TGTGCCAGCAGCCGGGACAGGGGCGAAGGCTACACCTTC	CASSRDRGEGYTF
TRBV25-1	few	.	TRBJ2-5	TGTGCCAGCAGTGCCGACCATGGCTCCCAAGAGACCCAGTACTTC	CASSADHGSQETQYF
TRBV4-1	.	TRBD1	TRBJ1-5	TGCGCCAGCAGCCAAGTTGGGACAGGGGCAAATCAGCCCCAGCATTTT	CASSQVGTGANQPQHF
TRBV19	.	.	TRBJ1-5	TGTGCCAGTAGTATAGTCACGGGAAGTAGTCAGCCCCAGCATTTT	CASSIVTGSSQPQHF
TRBV27	.	TRBD2	TRBJ2-7	TGTGCCAGCAGTTTACGCGGGGGAATATACGAGCAGTACTTC	CASSLRGGIYEQYF